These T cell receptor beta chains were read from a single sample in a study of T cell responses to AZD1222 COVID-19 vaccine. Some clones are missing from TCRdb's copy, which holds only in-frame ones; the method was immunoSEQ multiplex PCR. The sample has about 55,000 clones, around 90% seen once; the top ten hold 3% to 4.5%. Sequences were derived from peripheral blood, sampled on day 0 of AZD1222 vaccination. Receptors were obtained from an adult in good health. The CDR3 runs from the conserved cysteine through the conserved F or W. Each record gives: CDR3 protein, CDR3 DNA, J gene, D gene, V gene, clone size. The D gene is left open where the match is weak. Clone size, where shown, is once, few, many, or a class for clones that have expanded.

CASSLNAGENIQYF	TGTGCCAGCAGCTTAAATGCGGGGGAAAACATTCAGTACTTC	TRBJ2-4	TRBD2	TRBV7-2	NA
CASGQAETQYF	TGTGCCAGCGGCCAGGCGGAGACCCAGTACTTC	TRBJ2-5	NA	TRBV11-1	NA
CASSSQGGNTGELFF	TGTGCCAGCAGTTCGCAAGGGGGGAACACCGGGGAGCTGTTTTTT	TRBJ2-2	NA	TRBV28	NA
CASTSGGTEAFF	TGTGCCAGCACCTCCGGTGGGACTGAAGCTTTCTTT	TRBJ1-1	NA	TRBV27	NA
CASSEQDRVSYGYTF	TGTGCCAGCAGTGAACAGGACAGGGTTAGCTATGGCTACACCTTC	TRBJ1-2	TRBD1	TRBV2	few
CASSLVGLTGETQYF	TGCGCCAGCAGCTTGGTCGGCCTTACAGGGGAGACCCAGTACTTC	TRBJ2-5	NA	TRBV5-1	NA
CASSFLRDSSYEQYF	TGTGCCAGCAGCTTCCTCCGGGACAGCTCCTACGAGCAGTACTTC	TRBJ2-7	TRBD1	TRBV5-5	NA
CASSQRVGTYYEQYF	TGTGCCAGCAGCCAAAGGGTTGGGACATATTACGAGCAGTACTTC	TRBJ2-7	NA	TRBV28	NA
CASRNQGARFLNQPQHF	TGTGCCAGTAGAAACCAGGGGGCGCGGTTTCTCAATCAGCCCCAGCATTTT	TRBJ1-5	TRBD1	TRBV19	NA
CASSRGTLGNTIYF	TGTGCCAGCAGCCGCGGGACCCTCGGAAACACCATATATTTT	TRBJ1-3	NA	TRBV3-1/TRBV3-2	NA
CASREAKGRWSYEQYF	TGTGCCAGCAGGGAGGCTAAAGGGCGGTGGTCCTACGAGCAGTACTTC	TRBJ2-7	NA	TRBV2	NA
CAGTWGRDTEAFF	TGTGCCGGCACTTGGGGGCGGGACACTGAAGCTTTCTTT	TRBJ1-1	NA	TRBV10-3	NA
CASSPGQVYGYTF	TGTGCCAGCAGTCCCGGACAGGTCTATGGCTACACCTTC	TRBJ1-2	TRBD1	TRBV12-3/TRBV12-4	NA
CASSQTENTEAFF	TGTGCCAGCAGCCAAACAGAGAACACTGAAGCTTTCTTT	TRBJ1-1	NA	TRBV12-3/TRBV12-4	once
CASSRARDSYEQYF	TGTGCCAGTAGTAGAGCTCGGGACAGCTACGAGCAGTACTTC	TRBJ2-7	TRBD1	TRBV19	NA
CASSPDRGLNGELFF	TGTGCCAGCAGCCCTGACAGGGGGCTTAACGGGGAGCTGTTTTTT	TRBJ2-2	TRBD1	TRBV28	NA
CASSSLSLRGNTGELFF	TGTGCCAGCAGTTCTTTGTCTCTCAGGGGGAACACCGGGGAGCTGTTTTTT	TRBJ2-2	NA	TRBV6-2/TRBV6-3	NA
CASKQTSGQETQYF	TGTGCCAGCAAACAGACTAGCGGACAAGAGACCCAGTACTTC	TRBJ2-5	TRBD2	TRBV28	NA
CASSQDGGGAYNEQFF	TGCGCCAGCAGCCAAGATGGCGGGGGGGCCTACAATGAGCAGTTCTTC	TRBJ2-1	TRBD2	TRBV4-1	NA
CASSQQTGGKLFF	TGTGCCAGCAGCCAGCAAACAGGGGGAAAACTGTTTTTT	TRBJ1-4	TRBD1	TRBV3-1/TRBV3-2	NA
CASRGTALVEQYF	TGTGCCAGCAGGGGGACAGCGTTGGTGGAACAGTACTTC	TRBJ2-7	TRBD1	TRBV12-3/TRBV12-4	once
CASIEGQSTSSGANVLTF	TGTGCCAGCATCGAAGGGCAGTCAACCAGCTCTGGGGCCAACGTCCTGACTTTC	TRBJ2-6	NA	TRBV21-1	NA
CASSIGKGANEKLFF	TGTGCCAGTAGTATAGGCAAGGGGGCGAATGAAAAACTGTTTTTT	TRBJ1-4	TRBD1	TRBV19	NA
CASSRFSDEQFF	TGTGCCAGCAGCCGCTTTAGTGATGAGCAGTTCTTC	TRBJ2-1	NA	TRBV6-5	NA
CASTEKGGTTEAFF	TGTGCCAGTACCGAAAAGGGTGGCACCACTGAAGCTTTCTTT	TRBJ1-1	NA	TRBV19	NA
CASAERGGGPYEQYF	TGTGCCAGCGCGGAGAGGGGGGGCGGCCCCTACGAGCAGTACTTC	TRBJ2-7	NA	TRBV4-2	few
CASRLTEADTQYF	TGTGCCAGCAGACTTACAGAGGCAGATACGCAGTATTTT	TRBJ2-3	NA	TRBV3-1/TRBV3-2	NA
CASSLLNTEAFF	TGTGCCAGCAGTTTGCTGAACACTGAAGCTTTCTTT	TRBJ1-1	NA	TRBV28	NA
CASTQGQGRRGYTF	TGTGCCAGCACTCAAGGACAGGGAAGGCGGGGCTACACCTTC	TRBJ1-2	TRBD1	TRBV11-2	NA
CASSINLRGEEQYF	TGTGCCAGTAGTATTAACCTCAGGGGAGAGGAGCAGTACTTC	TRBJ2-7	NA	TRBV19	NA
CASSADRLNTEAFF	TGTGCCAGCAGCGCCGACAGGTTGAACACTGAAGCTTTCTTT	TRBJ1-1	NA	TRBV7-2	NA
CASSILGSDYGYTF	TGTGCCAGTAGTATCCTGGGTTCCGACTATGGCTACACCTTC	TRBJ1-2	NA	TRBV19	NA
CASSRAGLGQETQYF	TGCGCCAGCAGCCGAGCGGGGCTGGGGCAAGAGACCCAGTACTTC	TRBJ2-5	TRBD2	TRBV4-1	once
CASIQTGINEKLFF	TGCGCCAGCATTCAGACAGGAATAAATGAAAAACTGTTTTTT	TRBJ1-4	NA	TRBV10-1	once
CASSLGSWGRATIEKLFF	TGTGCCAGCAGCTTAGGAAGTTGGGGCAGGGCTACGATCGAAAAACTGTTTTTT	TRBJ1-4	NA	TRBV7-8	NA
CASSLEGWGLAGSTDTQYF	TGTGCCAGCAGCTTAGAAGGCTGGGGACTAGCGGGCAGCACAGATACGCAGTATTTT	TRBJ2-3	TRBD2	TRBV11-2	NA
CASSQGQALHF	TGTGCCAGCAGCCAGGGTCAGGCCCTCCACTTT	TRBJ1-6	NA	TRBV3-1/TRBV3-2	few
CASSSDRGQEQYF	TGTGCCAGCAGCTCGGACAGGGGGCAAGAGCAGTACTTC	TRBJ2-7	TRBD1	TRBV7-2	NA
CASSLVPGQGPPPYGYTF	TGTGCCAGCAGCTTAGTCCCGGGACAGGGGCCGCCGCCCTATGGCTACACCTTC	TRBJ1-2	TRBD1	TRBV7-3	NA
CASSQATGQLDTQYF	TGCGCCAGCAGCCAAGCTACGGGACAGCTGGATACGCAGTATTTT	TRBJ2-3	TRBD1	TRBV4-3	NA
CASEAGQGDEQYF	TGTGCCAGCGAGGCGGGACAGGGTGACGAGCAGTACTTC	TRBJ2-7	TRBD1	TRBV28	NA
CASSDTGTGNYGYTF	TGCGCCAGCAGTGACACAGGAACCGGCAACTATGGCTACACCTTC	TRBJ1-2	NA	TRBV10-1	NA
CASSLPSWEQYF	TGCGCCAGCAGCTTGCCCTCTTGGGAGCAGTACTTC	TRBJ2-7	NA	TRBV5-1	NA
CASSSSSGDNTEAFF	TGTGCCAGCAGCTCCAGTTCAGGGGATAACACTGAAGCTTTCTTT	TRBJ1-1	NA	TRBV7-9	NA
CASSTPQGGANVLTF	TGTGCCAGCAGCACCCCTCAGGGGGGGGCCAACGTCCTGACTTTC	TRBJ2-6	NA	TRBV21-1	NA
CASTLKGDTQYF	TGTGCCAGCACCCTGAAGGGGGATACGCAGTATTTT	TRBJ2-3	NA	TRBV12-3/TRBV12-4	NA
CASSLDEGWASGDLNNEQFF	TGTGCCAGCAGCTTAGATGAGGGGTGGGCTAGCGGGGACCTAAACAATGAGCAGTTCTTC	TRBJ2-1	TRBD2	TRBV11-2	NA
CASSDPGISNLITFF	TGCGCCAGCAGTGACCCCGGTATAAGTAACCTGATTACTTTCTTT	TRBJ1-1	NA	TRBV10-1	NA
CASSPRVGQSNTEAFF	TGTGCCAGCTCACCACGAGTAGGGCAGTCGAACACTGAAGCTTTCTTT	TRBJ1-1	NA	TRBV18	NA
CASSYSNGETQYF	TGTGCCAGCAGTTACTCGAACGGGGAGACCCAGTACTTC	TRBJ2-5	NA	TRBV6-5	NA
CASSLSPGDTEAFF	TGTGCCAGCAGTTTAAGCCCGGGTGACACTGAAGCTTTCTTT	TRBJ1-1	NA	TRBV28	NA